A single sample is the source of the 9 T cell receptor beta chains below, sequenced in a study of cytomegalovirus exposure and HLA in healthy donors. Primers for the PCR totalled 60 Vbeta and 13 Jbeta. Only in-frame clones appear in the TCRdb table, and some are missing; sequencing was by immunoSEQ multiplex PCR. Here the sample spans approximately 90,000 clones, around 73% being singletons. Specimen: PBMCs. Every receptor here comes from a man aged 35 to 55 in good health and CMV-seronegative.

The J gene is TRBJ2-7, the V gene TRBV13; 7 nucleotides align to TRBD1. The germline V gene has CDR1 PRHDT and CDR2 FYEKMQ (reference sequence). The CDR3 length is 14 residues. The V segment lost 5 bases and the J segment 1 base; nucleotides outside the gene matches: 5. DNA for the CDR3: TGTGCCAGCAGCCCCCGGACAGGTTCCTACGAGCAGTACTTC. It translates to CASSPRTGSYEQYF.

The chain combines TRBV11-2 with TRBJ2-6, with 7 positions matching TRBD1. The CDR3 runs to 18 residues. J gave up 4 bases and V 7 bases, and 16 bases lay outside the gene matches. Germline V gene sequence: CDR1 SGHAT, CDR2 FQNNGV. In DNA, the CDR3 is TGTGCCAGCACCACACGACGACAGGGACCGGGGGGGGCCAACGTCCTGACTTTC. Translating gives CASTTRRQGPGGANVLTF. Using reference TRBV11-2 and TRBJ2-6 for the parts outside the CDR3, the full variable domain is EAGVAQSPRYKIIEKRQSVAFWCNPISGHATLYWYQQILGQGPKLLIQFQNNGVVDDSQLPKDRFSAERLKGVDSTLKIQPAKLEDSAVYLCASTTRRQGPGGANVLTFGAGSRLTVL.

In DNA, the CDR3 is TGTGCCCTCGCTCGGGTAAACACAGATACGCAGTATTTT. It is translated as CALARVNTDTQYF. This chain links TRBV11-3 with TRBJ2-3; D gene ambiguous. CDR1 SGHNT and CDR2 YENEEA come from the germline V gene. The V and J ends lost 11 bases and 2 bases respectively, with 14 bases between them. The CDR3 loop spans 13 amino acids. The whole variable domain, remainder taken from reference TRBV11-3 and TRBJ2-3, is EAGVVQSPRYKIIEKKQPVAFWCNPISGHNTLYWYLQNLGQGPELLIRYENEEAVDDSQLPKDRFSAERLKGVDSTLKIQPAELGDSAVYLCALARVNTDTQYFGPGTRLTVL.

The rearrangement uses TRBV4-2 and TRBJ1-3, with D hard to call. CDR3 length equals 15 residues. Looked up from germline, CDR1 is LGHNA and CDR2 is YNFKEQ. V gave up 0 bases and J gave up 4 bases, with 10 bases separating them. The CDR3 sequence: CASSQEGGHGNTIYF. The DNA for the CDR3 is TGTGCCAGCAGCCAAGAGGGAGGTCACGGAAACACCATATATTTT.

This rearrangement joins TRBV29-1 to TRBJ2-5; D is unresolved. The J call may be faulty, since TRBJ2-7 better matches the DNA end. Germline V gene data show CDR1 as SQVTM and CDR2 as ANQGSEA. The length of the CDR3 is 13 residues. CDR3 amino acids: CSVDQVGTYEQYF. The CDR3 DNA sequence: TGCAGCGTTGACCAGGTAGGAACCTACGAGCAGTACTTC.

The V call is TRBV7-8, the J call TRBJ2-3, with 11 bases lining up with TRBD2. The CDR3 is 17 residues long. Trimming at V came to 5 bases and at J to 4 bases, leaving 11 bases not matched to a gene. Germline lookup yields CDR1 SGHVS and CDR2 FQNEAQ. In DNA, the CDR3 is TGTGCCAGCAGCCCAGGACTAGCGGGCGGAGTGGCAGATACGCAGTATTTT. Amino acid sequence: CASSPGLAGGVADTQYF.

V usage is TRBV10-3 and J usage is TRBJ2-3, with 10 bases matching TRBD2. Trimming at V came to 10 bases and at J to 5 bases, leaving 9 bases not matched to a gene. The CDR3 loop spans 14 amino acids. The germline gives CDR1 ENHRY, CDR2 SYGVKD. The CDR3 protein is CATKAGGPGDTQYF. DNA for the CDR3: TGTGCCACTAAAGCGGGAGGGCCTGGAGATACGCAGTATTTT.

This clone has only a few counts. The rearrangement joins TRBV9 to TRBJ2-3; D is undetermined. The CDR3 has 15 amino acids. Germline V gene sequence: CDR1 SGDLS, CDR2 YYNGEE. Trimming removed 2 bases at V and 3 bases at J, with 13 bases between. CDR3 protein: CASSVLTEPTDTQYF. The CDR3 region has the DNA TGTGCCAGCAGCGTCTTAACAGAACCTACAGATACGCAGTATTTT.

This clone has only a few counts. This chain joins TRBV12-1 and TRBJ1-6; the D segment call TRBD1 is taken from the table without a DNA check. TRBV12-1 is a recognized pseudogene. The length of the CDR3 is 19 residues. The CDR3 loop is CASRLYRDRGSRLFSPLHF. CDR3 DNA sequence: TGTGCCAGCAGATTATACCGGGACAGGGGGTCCCGACTATTCTCACCCCTCCACTTT.